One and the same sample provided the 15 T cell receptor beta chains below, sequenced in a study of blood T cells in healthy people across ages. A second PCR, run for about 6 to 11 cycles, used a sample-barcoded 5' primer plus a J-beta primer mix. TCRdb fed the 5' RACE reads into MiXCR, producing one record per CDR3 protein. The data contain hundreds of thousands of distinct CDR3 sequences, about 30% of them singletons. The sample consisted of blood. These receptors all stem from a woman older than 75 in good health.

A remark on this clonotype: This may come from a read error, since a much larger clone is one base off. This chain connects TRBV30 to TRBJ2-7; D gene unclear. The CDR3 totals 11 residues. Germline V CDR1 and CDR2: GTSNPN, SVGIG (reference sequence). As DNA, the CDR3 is TGTGCCCGGAGTGGCACCTACGAGCAGTACTTC. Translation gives CARSGTYEQYF.

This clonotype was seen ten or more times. CDR3 region: CAWSQRLARGKGNYEQYF. For the CDR3, the DNA is TGTGCCTGGAGTCAGCGGCTAGCGAGAGGGAAGGGGAACTACGAGCAGTACTTC. V gene TRBV30 combines with J gene TRBJ2-7; a weak D match, TRBD2 (6 bases). This CDR3 has 18 amino acids. Looked up from germline, CDR1 is GTSNPN and CDR2 is SVGIG (reference sequence). Deletions cut 2 bases from V and 3 bases from J, with 26 bases between.

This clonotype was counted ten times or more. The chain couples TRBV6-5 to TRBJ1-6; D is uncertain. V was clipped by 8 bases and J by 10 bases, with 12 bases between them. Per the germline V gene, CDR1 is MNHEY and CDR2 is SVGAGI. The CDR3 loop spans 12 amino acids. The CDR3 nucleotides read TGTGCCAGCGCCGACTTACAGTCACCCCTCCACTTT. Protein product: CASADLQSPLHF.

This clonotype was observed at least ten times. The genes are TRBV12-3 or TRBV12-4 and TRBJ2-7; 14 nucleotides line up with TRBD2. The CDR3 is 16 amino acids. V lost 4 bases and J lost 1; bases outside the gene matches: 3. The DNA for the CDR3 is TGTGCCAGCAGTTCGAGGACTAGCGGGGGGTCCTACGAGCAGTACTTC. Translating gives CASSSRTSGGSYEQYF.

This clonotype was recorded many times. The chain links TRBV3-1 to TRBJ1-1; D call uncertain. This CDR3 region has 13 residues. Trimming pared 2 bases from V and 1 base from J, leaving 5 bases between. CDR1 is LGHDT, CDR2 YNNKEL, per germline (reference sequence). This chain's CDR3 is CASSQQTNTEAFF. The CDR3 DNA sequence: TGTGCCAGCAGCCAACAAACGAACACTGAAGCTTTCTTT.

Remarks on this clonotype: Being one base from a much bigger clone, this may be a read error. CDR3 in amino acids: CDSSLIPGELFF. The CDR3 DNA reads TGTGACAGCAGCTTAATTCCCGGGGAGCTGTTTTTT. The chain is built from TRBV7-2 and TRBJ2-2; no firm D call. Per germline, CDR1 SGHTA and CDR2 FQGNSA. The CDR3 totals 12 residues.

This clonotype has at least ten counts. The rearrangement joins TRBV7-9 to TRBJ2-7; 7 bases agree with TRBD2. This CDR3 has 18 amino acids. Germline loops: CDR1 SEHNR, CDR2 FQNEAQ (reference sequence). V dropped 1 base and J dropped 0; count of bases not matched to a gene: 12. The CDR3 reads CASSLEKSSRTSSYEQYF. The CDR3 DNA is TGTGCCAGCAGCTTAGAGAAGTCTAGCAGGACTAGCTCCTACGAGCAGTACTTC. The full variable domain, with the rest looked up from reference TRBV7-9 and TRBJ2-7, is DTGVSQNPRHKITKRGQNVTFRCDPISEHNRLYWYRQTLGQGPEFLTYFQNEAQLEKSRLLSDRFSAERPKGSFSTLEIQRTEQGDSAMYLCASSLEKSSRTSSYEQYFGPGTRLTVT.

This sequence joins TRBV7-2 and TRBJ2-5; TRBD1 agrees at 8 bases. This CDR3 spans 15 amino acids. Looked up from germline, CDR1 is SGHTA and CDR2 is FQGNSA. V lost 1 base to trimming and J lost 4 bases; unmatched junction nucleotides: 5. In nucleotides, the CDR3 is TGTGCCAGCAGCTTAGGACAGGGGAACGGAGAGACCCAGTACTTC. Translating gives CASSLGQGNGETQYF.

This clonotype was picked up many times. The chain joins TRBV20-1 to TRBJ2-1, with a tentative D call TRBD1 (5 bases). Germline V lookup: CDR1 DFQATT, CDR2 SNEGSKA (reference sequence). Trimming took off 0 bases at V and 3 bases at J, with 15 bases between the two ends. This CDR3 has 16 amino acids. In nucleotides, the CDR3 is TGCAGTGCTAGAGATTCGATGGGGCCAAACTACAATGAGCAGTTCTTC. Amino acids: CSARDSMGPNYNEQFF.

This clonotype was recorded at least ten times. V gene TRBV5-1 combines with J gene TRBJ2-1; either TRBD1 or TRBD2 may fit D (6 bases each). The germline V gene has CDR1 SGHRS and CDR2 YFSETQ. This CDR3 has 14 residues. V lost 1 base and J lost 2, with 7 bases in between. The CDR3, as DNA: TGCGCCAGCAGCTTGCGGGGGCCCTACAATGAGCAGTTCTTC. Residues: CASSLRGPYNEQFF.

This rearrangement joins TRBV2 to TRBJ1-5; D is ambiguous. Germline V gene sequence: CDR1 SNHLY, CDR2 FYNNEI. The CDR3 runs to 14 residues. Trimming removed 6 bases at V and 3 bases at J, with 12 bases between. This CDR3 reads CASRSWGNNQPQHF. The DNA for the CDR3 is TGTGCCAGCAGGAGCTGGGGTAACAATCAGCCCCAGCATTTT.

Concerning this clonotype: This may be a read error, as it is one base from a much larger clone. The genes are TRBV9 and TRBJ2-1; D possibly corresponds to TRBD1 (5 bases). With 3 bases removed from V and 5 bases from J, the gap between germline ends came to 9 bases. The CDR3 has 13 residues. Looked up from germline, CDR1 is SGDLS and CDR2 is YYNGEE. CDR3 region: CASSAIGDNEQFF. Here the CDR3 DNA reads TGTGCCAGCAGCGCGATAGGGGACAATGAGCAGTTCTTC.

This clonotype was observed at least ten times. The CDR3 region has the DNA TGCGCCAGCAGCCAAGAGTCGGCAGGGGGTCCTAACTATGGCTACACCTTC. It translates to CASSQESAGGPNYGYTF. The chain is built from TRBV4-3 and TRBJ1-2, with 7 bases lining up with TRBD1. CDR1 is LGHNA, CDR2 YSLEER, per germline. V shed 0 bases and J 0 bases; nucleotides not matched to a gene: 7. The CDR3 is 17 residues long.

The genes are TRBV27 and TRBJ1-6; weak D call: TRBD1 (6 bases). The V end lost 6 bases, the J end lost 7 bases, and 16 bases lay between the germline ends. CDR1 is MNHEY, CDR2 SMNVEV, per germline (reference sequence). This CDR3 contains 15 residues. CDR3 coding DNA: TGTGCCAGCAGACAAAGGCAGGGGTCGAATTCACCCCTCCACTTT. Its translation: CASRQRQGSNSPLHF.

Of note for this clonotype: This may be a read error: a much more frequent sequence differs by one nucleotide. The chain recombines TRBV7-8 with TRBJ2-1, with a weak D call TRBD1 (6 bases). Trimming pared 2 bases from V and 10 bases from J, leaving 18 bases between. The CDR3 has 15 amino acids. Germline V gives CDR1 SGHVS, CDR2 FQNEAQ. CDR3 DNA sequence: TGTGCCAGCAGCTTATCAGGACAGATATCCTACGAGCAGTTCTTC. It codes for CASSLSGQISYEQFF.